Included here is one TCR beta chain sequence, with context. The sample belongs to a study of CD8+ T cells in alopecia areata. The sequencing template was cDNA reverse transcribed from extracted RNA. Using immunoSEQ multiplex PCR, the repertoire was profiled, and TCRdb retains in-frame clones only, with some absent. This table holds about 140,000 clones, more than 55% found once. The authors sorted CD4+ and CD8+ T cells from PBMCs. Germline V gene sequence: CDR1 SGHDT, CDR2 YYEEEE. The V end lost 6 bases, the J end lost 5 bases, and 6 bases lay between the germline ends. CDR3 length: 11 residues. This clonotype was obtained from a human donor in good health. J is TRBJ1-5 and V is TRBV5-6; no clear D gene. The sequenced material came from CD8+ T cells sorted from blood. The CDR3 nucleotides read TGTGCCAGCACTTATGATCAGCCCCAGCATTTT. This gives the protein CASTYDQPQHF.